One and the same sample provided the 2 T cell receptor beta chains below, sequenced in a study of tumor and adjacent non-tumor tissue in lung cancer. RNA was extracted from bulk tissue without any cell sorting. TCRbeta libraries were built with three rounds of nested PCR, modified from ARM-PCR. TCRdb recomputed calls from the multiplex PCR reads with MiXCR, one row per CDR3 protein. This sample has fewer than 100,000 distinct CDR3 sequences, with roughly 72% found just once. The sequencing sample was made of lung tumor tissue. Source of these receptors: a woman in her 40s with non-small cell lung cancer.

At least ten counts were recorded for this clonotype. The gene calls are TRBV14 and TRBJ2-7, with D possibly TRBD2 on 6 matching bases. The germline gives CDR1 SGHDN, CDR2 FVKESK. The CDR3 sequence is 15 residues long. Trimming pared 1 base from V and 2 bases from J, leaving 12 bases between. The CDR3 coding sequence is TGTGCCAGCAGCCAAGTAGGAGGGTCGCCCTACGAGCAGTACTTC. It yields the protein CASSQVGGSPYEQYF. The variable domain in full, completed from reference TRBV14 and TRBJ2-7, reads EAGVTQFPSHSVIEKGQTVTLRCDPISGHDNLYWYRRVMGKEIKFLLHFVKESKQDESGMPNNRFLAERTGGTYSTLKVQPAELEDSGVYFCASSQVGGSPYEQYFGPGTRLTVT.

This clonotype is deemed medium-sized (0.01 to 0.1%). The chain couples TRBV29-1 to TRBJ1-6; TRBD1 aligns across 8 bases. CDR1 is SQVTM, CDR2 ANQGSEA, per germline. The trim removed 7 bases at V and 5 bases at J, leaving 7 bases unmatched. The length of the CDR3 is 14 residues. CDR3: CSARTGWDNSPLHF. For the CDR3, the DNA is TGCAGCGCCAGGACAGGGTGGGATAATTCACCCCTCCACTTT. The variable domain in full, completed from reference TRBV29-1 and TRBJ1-6, reads SAVISQKPSRDICQRGTSLTIQCQVDSQVTMMFWYRQQPGQSLTLIATANQGSEATYESGFVIDKFPISRPNLTFSTLTVSNMSPEDSSIYLCSARTGWDNSPLHFGNGTRLTVT.